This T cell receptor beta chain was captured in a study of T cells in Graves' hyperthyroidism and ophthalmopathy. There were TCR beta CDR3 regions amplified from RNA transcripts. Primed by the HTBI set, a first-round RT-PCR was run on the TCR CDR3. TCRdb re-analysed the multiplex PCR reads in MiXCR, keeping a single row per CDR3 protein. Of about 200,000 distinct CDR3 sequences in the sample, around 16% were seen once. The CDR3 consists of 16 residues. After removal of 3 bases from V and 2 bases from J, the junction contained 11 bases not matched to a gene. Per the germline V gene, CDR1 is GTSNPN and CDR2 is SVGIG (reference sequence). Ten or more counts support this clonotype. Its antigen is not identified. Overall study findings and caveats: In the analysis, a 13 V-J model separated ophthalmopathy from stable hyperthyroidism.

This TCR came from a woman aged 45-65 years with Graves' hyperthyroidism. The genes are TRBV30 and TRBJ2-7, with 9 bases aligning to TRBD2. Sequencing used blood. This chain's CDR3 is CAWRIEESSGTYEQYF. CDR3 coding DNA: TGTGCCTGGAGGATAGAAGAGTCTAGCGGGACCTACGAGCAGTACTTC.